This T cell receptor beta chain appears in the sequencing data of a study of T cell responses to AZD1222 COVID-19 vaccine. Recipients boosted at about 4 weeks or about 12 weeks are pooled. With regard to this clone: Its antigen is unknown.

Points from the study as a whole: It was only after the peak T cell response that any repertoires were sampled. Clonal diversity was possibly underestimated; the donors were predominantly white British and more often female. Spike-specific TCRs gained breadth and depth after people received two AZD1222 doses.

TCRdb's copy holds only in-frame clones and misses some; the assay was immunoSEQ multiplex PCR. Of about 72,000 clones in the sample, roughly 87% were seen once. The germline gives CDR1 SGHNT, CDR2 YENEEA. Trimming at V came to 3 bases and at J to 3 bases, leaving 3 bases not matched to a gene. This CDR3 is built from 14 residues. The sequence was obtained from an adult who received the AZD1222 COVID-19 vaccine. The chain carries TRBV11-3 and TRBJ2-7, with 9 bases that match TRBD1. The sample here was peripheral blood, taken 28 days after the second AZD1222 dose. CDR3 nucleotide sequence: TGTGCCAGCAGCTTGAGACAGGGGGGCTACGAGCAGTACTTC. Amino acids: CASSLRQGGYEQYF.